The present T cell receptor (beta chain) was sequenced within a study of blood T cell repertoires in COVID-19 (dated by TCRdb to 2018 to 2021). With respect to the entire study: Samples covering the acute and convalescent phases of COVID-19 were provided by collaborators in the United States, Italy and Spain. The material from the prospective study consisted of cDNA or gDNA derived from T cells, B-cell-depleted T cells, or PBMCs. The dataset comprised deeply sampled blood TCRbeta repertoires from subjects exposed to, actively infected with, or recovered from COVID-19. The repertoires were made available in a free public database intended to serve as a resource for research on the immune response to SARS-CoV-2. The samples were drawn from two sources: the first 160 participants of the ongoing ImmuneRACE study, and over 950 subjects contributed by 6 global collaborators. A de-identified subject ID, COVID-19 status, age in years and sex were almost always included in the sample metadata. HLA class I and class II types, where available, came from metadata supplied by the sample provider rather than from assay-based typing. Here is what the overall study found, with its caveats: The amount of clinical and demographic metadata varied by source and participant and was provided uncurated.

The immunoSEQ Assay, a bias-controlled multiplex PCR, was used to amplify TCRbeta CDR3 regions from genomic DNA. In the source study's methods: Nucleated cell counts per sample were estimated from amplification of reference gene primers within the assay. To quantify the absolute abundance of each unique TCRbeta CDR3 rearrangement, sequence reads were collapsed and filtered. For each sample, productive Simpson clonality was calculated as the square root of Simpson's diversity index over productive rearrangements. TCRdb carries this immuneACCESS record with in-frame sequences only. Its versions omit some clonotypes, under half of them owing to an unresolved V gene in the studies checked, with the rest unexplained. V and J calls and clone size are as listed in that table; D and trimming were resolved from the DNA. This sample lists 310,000 or so clones; approximately 90% were detected once. The ten largest clones take up more than 8.5% of the sample.

On this clone: Its cognate antigen has yet to be identified. No much larger clonotype is one base removed from it; base qualities were not supplied.

Participants in the prospective study were enrolled through a virtual design, were aged roughly 18 to 90 years, and lived in 20 to 30 United States geographic areas. Cohort assignment in the prospective study relied on participant-reported clinical history from a screening survey and a study questionnaire. For ImmuneRACE Cohort 3, a participant was defined as recovered based on two consecutive negative NP/OP PCR tests, clearance by a healthcare professional, or resolution of symptoms. In the prospective study, mobile phlebotomists collected whole blood, serum and a nasopharyngeal or oropharyngeal swab from each participant. Additional blood draws and questionnaires over an approximately two-month period could optionally be provided by prospective study participants. Before DNA extraction, blood samples from the prospective study were shipped at room temperature or frozen. Trimming removed 4 bases from V and 7 bases from J, leaving 20 bases between the germline ends. From its cysteine to its phenylalanine, the CDR3 spans 16 amino acids. The CDR3 DNA has 48 bases and is translated from base 1. Sequences LGHNA (CDR1) and YSLEER (CDR2) are obtained from the germline V gene.

Sequencing was carried out using PBMCs or T cells enriched from blood (not recorded which). The receptor was derived from a woman aged 18-29 years who had recovered from COVID-19. The sequence joins TRBV4-3 to TRBJ2-1; 6 matching bases give a weak D call of TRBD2. At the DNA level, the sequence is TGCGCCAGCAGCCCGACCACCGGAGGGCCCTCGAATGAGCAGTTCTTC. Translation gives CASSPTTGGPSNEQFF.